This T cell receptor beta chain is from a study of shared T cell receptors in the human thymus. The repertoire was sequenced with immunoSEQ multiplex PCR; TCRdb's copy has only in-frame clones and lacks some. The sample records about 660,000 clones, around 87% being singletons. This sample also belongs to another study, concerning human thymus T cells.

The origin of this receptor is a boy under two years old with a congenital heart defect. The sequencing input was thymocytes.

The CDR3 DNA reads TGTGCCAGCAGCTTGGACAGGGGGCGTCTTCTCCACGAAGAGACCCAGTACTTC. Protein: CASSLDRGRLLHEETQYF. This chain connects TRBV5-6 to TRBJ2-5; 9 bases are a match to TRBD1. CDR3 length: 18 residues. CDR1 SGHDT and CDR2 YYEEEE come from the germline V gene. Trimming removed 0 bases from V and 3 bases from J; junction bases left unmatched: 12.